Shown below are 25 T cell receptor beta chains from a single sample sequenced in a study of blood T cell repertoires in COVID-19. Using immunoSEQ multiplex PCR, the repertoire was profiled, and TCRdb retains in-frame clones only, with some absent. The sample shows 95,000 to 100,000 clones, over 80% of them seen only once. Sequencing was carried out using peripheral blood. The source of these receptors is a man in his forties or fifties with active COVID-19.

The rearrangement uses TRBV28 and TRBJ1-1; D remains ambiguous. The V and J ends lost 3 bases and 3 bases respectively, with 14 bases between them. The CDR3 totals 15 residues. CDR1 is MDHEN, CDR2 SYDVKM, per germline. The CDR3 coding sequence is TGTGCCAGCAGTTTGGCAGGTGTAATGCACACTGAAGCTTTCTTT. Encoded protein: CASSLAGVMHTEAFF.

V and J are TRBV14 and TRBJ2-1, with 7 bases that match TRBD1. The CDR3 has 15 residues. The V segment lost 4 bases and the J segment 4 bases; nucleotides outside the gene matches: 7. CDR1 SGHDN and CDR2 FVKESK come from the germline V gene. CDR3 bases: TGTGCCAGCAGCCTTGGGGACAGTTCATACAATGAGCAGTTCTTC. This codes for CASSLGDSSYNEQFF.

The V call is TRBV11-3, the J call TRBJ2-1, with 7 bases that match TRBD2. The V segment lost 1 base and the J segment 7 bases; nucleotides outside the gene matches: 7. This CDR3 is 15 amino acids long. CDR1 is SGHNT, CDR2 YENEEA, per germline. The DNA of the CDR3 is TGTGCCAGCAGCTTAGGGTTGGACGGGAGGAATGAGCAGTTCTTC. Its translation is CASSLGLDGRNEQFF.

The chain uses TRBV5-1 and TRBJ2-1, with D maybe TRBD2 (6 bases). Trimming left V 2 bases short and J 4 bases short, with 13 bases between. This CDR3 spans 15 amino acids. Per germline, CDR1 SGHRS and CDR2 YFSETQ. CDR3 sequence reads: CASSLSSGSYNEQFF. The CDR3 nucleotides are TGCGCCAGCAGCTTAAGTAGCGGTTCATACAATGAGCAGTTCTTC.

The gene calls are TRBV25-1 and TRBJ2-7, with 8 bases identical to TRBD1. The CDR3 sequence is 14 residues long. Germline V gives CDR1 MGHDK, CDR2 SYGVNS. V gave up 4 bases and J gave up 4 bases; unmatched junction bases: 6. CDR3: CASSGWTGMYEQYF. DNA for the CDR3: TGTGCCAGCAGTGGGTGGACAGGGATGTACGAGCAGTACTTC.

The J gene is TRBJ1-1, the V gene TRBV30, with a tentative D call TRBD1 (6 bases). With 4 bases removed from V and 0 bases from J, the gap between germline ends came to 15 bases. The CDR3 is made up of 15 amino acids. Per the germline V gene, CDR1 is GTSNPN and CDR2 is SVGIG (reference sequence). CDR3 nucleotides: TGTGCCTGGACCAGGGGCCTGGTGTTGAACACTGAAGCTTTCTTT. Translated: CAWTRGLVLNTEAFF.

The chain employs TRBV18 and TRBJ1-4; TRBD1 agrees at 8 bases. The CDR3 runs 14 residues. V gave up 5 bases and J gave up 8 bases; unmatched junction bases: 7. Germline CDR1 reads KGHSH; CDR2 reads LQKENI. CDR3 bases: TGTGCCAGCTCAGGGACAGGTGGATTCGAAAAACTGTTTTTT. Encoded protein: CASSGTGGFEKLFF. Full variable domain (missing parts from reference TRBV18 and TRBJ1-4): NAGVMQNPRHLVRRRGQEARLRCSPMKGHSHVYWYRQLPEEGLKFMVYLQKENIIDESGMPKERFSAEFPKEGPSILRIQQVVRGDSAAYFCASSGTGGFEKLFFGSGTQLSVL.

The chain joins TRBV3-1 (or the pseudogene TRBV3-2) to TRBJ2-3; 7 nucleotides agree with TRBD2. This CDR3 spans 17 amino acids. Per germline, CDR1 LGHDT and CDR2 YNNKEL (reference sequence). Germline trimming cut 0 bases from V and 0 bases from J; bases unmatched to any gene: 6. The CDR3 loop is CASSQDAGAGSTDTQYF. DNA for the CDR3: TGTGCCAGCAGCCAAGATGCGGGAGCGGGGAGCACAGATACGCAGTATTTT.

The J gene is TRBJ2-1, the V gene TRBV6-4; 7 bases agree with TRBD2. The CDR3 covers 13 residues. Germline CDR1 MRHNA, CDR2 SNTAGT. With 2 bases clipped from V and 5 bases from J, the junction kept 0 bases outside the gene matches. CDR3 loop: CASSDGTNNEQFF. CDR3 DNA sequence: TGTGCCAGCAGTGACGGGACTAACAATGAGCAGTTCTTC.

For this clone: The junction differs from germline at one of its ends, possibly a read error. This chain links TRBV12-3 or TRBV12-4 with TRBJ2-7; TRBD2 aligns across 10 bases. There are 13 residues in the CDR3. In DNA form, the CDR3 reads TGTGCCAGCAGTCTAGCGGGAGCTTACGAGCAGTACTTC. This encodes CASSLAGAYEQYF.

In nucleotides, the CDR3 is TGTGCCAGCAGCCTCGAGGACACCTCACCCCTCCACTTT. This gives the protein CASSLEDTSPLHF. This rearrangement joins TRBV6-6 to TRBJ1-6, with D tentatively TRBD1 (5 bases). Trimming took off 6 bases at V and 10 bases at J, with 13 bases between the two ends. Germline-derived CDR1 and CDR2 are MNHNY and SVGAGI (reference sequence). The CDR3 runs to 13 residues.

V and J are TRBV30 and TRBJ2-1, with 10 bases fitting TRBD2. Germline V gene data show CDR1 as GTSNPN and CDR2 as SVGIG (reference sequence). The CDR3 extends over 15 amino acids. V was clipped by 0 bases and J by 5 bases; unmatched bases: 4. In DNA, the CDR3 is TGTGCCTGGAGTGTAGGGCTAGCGGGAGACAATGAGCAGTTCTTC. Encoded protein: CAWSVGLAGDNEQFF.

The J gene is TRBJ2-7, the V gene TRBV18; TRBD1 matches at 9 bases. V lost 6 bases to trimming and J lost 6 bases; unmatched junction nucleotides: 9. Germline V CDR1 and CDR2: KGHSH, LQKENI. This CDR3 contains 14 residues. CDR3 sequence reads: CASSQLDRGGEQYF. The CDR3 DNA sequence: TGTGCCAGCTCCCAGTTGGACAGGGGAGGCGAGCAGTACTTC.

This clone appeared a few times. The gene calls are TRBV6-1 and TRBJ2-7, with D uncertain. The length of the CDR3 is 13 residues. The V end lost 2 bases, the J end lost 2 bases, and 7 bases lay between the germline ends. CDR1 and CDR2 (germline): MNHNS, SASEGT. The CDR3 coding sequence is TGTGCCAGCAGTGAAAAGTTAGCCTACGAGCAGTACTTC. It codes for CASSEKLAYEQYF.

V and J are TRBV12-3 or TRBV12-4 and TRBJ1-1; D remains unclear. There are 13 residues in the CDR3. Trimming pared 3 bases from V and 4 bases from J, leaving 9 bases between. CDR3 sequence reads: CASSFLTGTEAFF. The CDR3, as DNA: TGTGCCAGCAGTTTCTTAACGGGCACTGAAGCTTTCTTT.

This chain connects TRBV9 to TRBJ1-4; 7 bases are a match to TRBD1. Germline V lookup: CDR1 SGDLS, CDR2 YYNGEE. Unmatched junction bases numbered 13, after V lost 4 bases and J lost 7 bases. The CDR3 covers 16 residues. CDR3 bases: TGTGCCAGCAGCTTAAACTCTGGACAGGAGAGTGAAAAACTGTTTTTT. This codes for CASSLNSGQESEKLFF.

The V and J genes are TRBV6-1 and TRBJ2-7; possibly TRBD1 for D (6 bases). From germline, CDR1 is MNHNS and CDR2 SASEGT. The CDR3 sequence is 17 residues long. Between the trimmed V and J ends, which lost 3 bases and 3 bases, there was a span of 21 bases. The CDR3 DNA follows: TGTGCCAGCAGTGATAACCCCAGGGGACGGACCCTCTACGAGCAGTACTTC. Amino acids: CASSDNPRGRTLYEQYF.

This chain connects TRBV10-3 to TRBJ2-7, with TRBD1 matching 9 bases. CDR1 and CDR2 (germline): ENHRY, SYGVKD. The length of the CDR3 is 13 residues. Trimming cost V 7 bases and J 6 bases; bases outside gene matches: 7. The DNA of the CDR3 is TGTGCCATCAATGGACAGGGGCAGGGCGAGCAGTACTTC. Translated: CAINGQGQGEQYF.

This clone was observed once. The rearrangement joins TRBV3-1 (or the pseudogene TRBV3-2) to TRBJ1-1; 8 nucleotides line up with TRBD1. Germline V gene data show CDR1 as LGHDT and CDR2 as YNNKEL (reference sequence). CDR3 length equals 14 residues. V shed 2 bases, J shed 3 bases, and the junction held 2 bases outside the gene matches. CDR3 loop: CASSQLQGDTEAFF. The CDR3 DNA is TGTGCCAGCAGCCAACTACAGGGGGACACTGAAGCTTTCTTT.

The CDR3 region has the DNA TGTGCCTCGCTGGGCGCGGGAGCGAACACCGGGGAGCTGTTTTTT. This sequence encodes CASLGAGANTGELFF. V gene TRBV28 combines with J gene TRBJ2-2; the match to TRBD2 covers 7 bases. The CDR3 covers 15 residues. Germline V lookup: CDR1 MDHEN, CDR2 SYDVKM. Losses at the gene ends were 11 bases for V and 0 bases for J; bases not matched to a gene: 9.

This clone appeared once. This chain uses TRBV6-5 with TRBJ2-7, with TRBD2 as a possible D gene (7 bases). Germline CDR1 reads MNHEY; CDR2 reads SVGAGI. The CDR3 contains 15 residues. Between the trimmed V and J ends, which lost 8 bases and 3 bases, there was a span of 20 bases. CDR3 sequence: CASVPPGGQGYEQYF. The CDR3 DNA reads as TGTGCCAGCGTCCCGCCGGGGGGCCAAGGCTACGAGCAGTACTTC.

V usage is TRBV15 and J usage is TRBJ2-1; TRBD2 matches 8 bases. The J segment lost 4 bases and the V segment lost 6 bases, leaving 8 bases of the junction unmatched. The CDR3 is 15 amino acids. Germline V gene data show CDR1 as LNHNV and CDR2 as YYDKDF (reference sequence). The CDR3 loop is CATSYSEREYNEQFF. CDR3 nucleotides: TGTGCCACCAGTTACTCCGAGCGGGAGTACAATGAGCAGTTCTTC.

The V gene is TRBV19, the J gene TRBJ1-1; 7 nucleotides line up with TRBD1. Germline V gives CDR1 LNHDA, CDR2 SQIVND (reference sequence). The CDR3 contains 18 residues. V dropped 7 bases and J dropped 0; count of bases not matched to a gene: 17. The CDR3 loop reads CASTVDRPGGHMNTEAFF. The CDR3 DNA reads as TGTGCCAGTACCGTGGACAGGCCGGGAGGGCACATGAACACTGAAGCTTTCTTT.

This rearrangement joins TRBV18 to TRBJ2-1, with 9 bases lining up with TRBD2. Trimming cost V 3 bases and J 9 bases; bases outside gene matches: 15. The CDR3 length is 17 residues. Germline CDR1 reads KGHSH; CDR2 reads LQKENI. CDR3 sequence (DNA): TGTGCCAGCTCACCGAATATGATAGCGGGAGTAGGTGGTGAGCAGTTCTTC. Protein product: CASSPNMIAGVGGEQFF.

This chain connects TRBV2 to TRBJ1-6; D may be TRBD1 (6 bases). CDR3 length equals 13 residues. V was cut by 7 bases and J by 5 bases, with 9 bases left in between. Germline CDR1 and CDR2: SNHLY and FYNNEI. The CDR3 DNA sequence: TGTGCCAGCAAGGGGGGGAATAATTCACCCCTCCACTTT. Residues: CASKGGNNSPLHF.